Listed below are T cell receptor beta chains from one sample, sequenced in a study of cytomegalovirus exposure and HLA in healthy donors. Generated by immunoSEQ multiplex PCR, the TCRdb table keeps only in-frame clones and is missing some. Recorded for this sample: about 74,000 clones. The sequenced sample consisted of PBMCs. The receptors derive from a female donor in good health and CMV-seropositive. CDR3s include the opening cysteine and the closing phenylalanine or tryptophan. Fields, in order: V gene, D gene, J gene, CDR3 protein, CDR3 DNA. A D gene is named only where the DNA matches it firmly.

>TRBV10-3|.|TRBJ2-1
CAISESGEGEQFF
TGTGCCATCAGTGAGTCGGGTGAGGGTGAGCAGTTCTTC
>TRBV28|TRBD2|TRBJ2-7
CASRSGGGTLGEQYF
TGTGCCAGCAGGTCCGGGGGGGGAACCCTCGGCGAGCAGTACTTC
>TRBV6-5|.|TRBJ1-1
CASRYGSVGLGAFF
TGTGCCAGCAGATACGGATCCGTGGGGCTAGGAGCTTTCTTT
>TRBV7-6|TRBD2|TRBJ2-1
CASSLAAGGWQFF
TGTGCCAGCAGCTTAGCCGCGGGGGGCTGGCAGTTCTTC
>TRBV19|.|TRBJ2-1
CASSRQADYNEQFF
TGTGCCAGTAGTAGACAGGCCGACTACAATGAGCAGTTCTTC
>TRBV12-5|TRBD1|TRBJ1-1
CASGFLDRDWAFF
TGTGCTAGTGGTTTCCTGGACAGGGACTGGGCTTTCTTT
>TRBV2|.|TRBJ1-6
CASSGTTAKGSPLHF
TGTGCCAGCAGTGGCACGACAGCGAAGGGGTCACCCCTCCACTTT
>TRBV4-1|TRBD2|TRBJ2-5
CASSQVPSGGWEETQYF
TGCGCCAGCAGCCAAGTTCCTAGCGGGGGGTGGGAAGAGACCCAGTACTTC
>TRBV13|TRBD1|TRBJ1-4
CASSRTGIGEKLFF
TGTGCCAGCAGCCGGACAGGAATTGGGGAAAAACTGTTTTTT
>TRBV18|TRBD2|TRBJ2-3
CASSPRLAGGAYEDTQYF
TGTGCCAGCTCACCACGACTAGCGGGGGGGGCCTACGAAGATACGCAGTATTTT
>TRBV27|.|TRBJ2-6
CASSVGIFGGTPLSGANVLTF
TGTGCCAGCAGTGTGGGGATATTCGGAGGGACGCCACTCTCTGGGGCCAACGTCCTGACTTTC
>TRBV11-2|TRBD2|TRBJ2-7
CASSLGGVYEQYF
TGTGCCAGCAGCTTGGGAGGGGTCTACGAGCAGTACTTC
>TRBV14|.|TRBJ2-7
CASSPGRGEQYF
TGTGCCAGCAGCCCGGGGAGAGGCGAGCAGTACTTC